This TCR beta chain emerged from a study of response to subunit inactivated influenza vaccine. Study observations and caveats: Each seasonal flu vaccination may recruit only limited new T cells, authors suggested.

A word on this clonotype: Its antigen is unidentified.

One entry per CDR3 protein results from TCRdb running MiXCR on the RT-PCR reads. The repertoire consists of fewer than 700,000 distinct CDR3 sequences, with roughly 13% occurring once and the leading ten covering about an eighth. The TCR was taken from a man aged 50 to 60 who received an inactivated influenza vaccine. This specimen consisted of PBMCs from blood, obtained more than 35 days after vaccination.

The CDR3 coding sequence is TGTGCCAGCAGCCGGGGACAGGCCGCCTACGAGCAGTACTTC. It is translated as CASSRGQAAYEQYF. The rearrangement joins TRBV7-2 to TRBJ2-7, with TRBD1 matching 8 bases. The CDR3 is 14 amino acids. Germline CDR1 and CDR2: SGHTA and FQGNSA. V dropped 5 bases and J dropped 2; count of bases not matched to a gene: 5. Drawing the rest from reference TRBV7-2 and TRBJ2-7, the complete variable domain is GAGVSQSPSNKVTEKGKDVELRCDPISGHTALYWYRQSLGQGLEFLIYFQGNSAPDKSGLPSDRFSAERTGGSVSTLTIQRTQQEDSAVYLCASSRGQAAYEQYFGPGTRLTVT.